The source of this T cell receptor (beta chain) is a study of shared clonotypes between healthy human individuals. A split of CD4+ cells into CD45RA+ naive and CD45RA-negative memory subsets was performed. DNA at about 210 ng, roughly 30,000 T cell genomes, went into sorted-subset replicate PCRs. Assay: immunoSEQ multiplex PCR; the TCRdb copy retains only in-frame clones and omits some. The table records about 1.5 million clones, approximately 98% of them present only once. V was pared by 3 bases and J by 5 bases, with 13 bases between. The CDR3 is 15 amino acids. From germline, CDR1 is KGHSH and CDR2 LQKENI.

This receptor was obtained from a man aged 30-40 years in good health. Sequenced input: naive CD4+ T cells sorted from blood. Subset denoted: CD45RA+ positively selected. The rearrangement links TRBV18 to TRBJ2-2, with D possibly TRBD2 on 5 matching bases. CDR3 DNA: TGTGCCAGCTCACCGATCGGGGATTGGACCGGGGAGCTGTTTTTT. Protein product: CASSPIGDWTGELFF.